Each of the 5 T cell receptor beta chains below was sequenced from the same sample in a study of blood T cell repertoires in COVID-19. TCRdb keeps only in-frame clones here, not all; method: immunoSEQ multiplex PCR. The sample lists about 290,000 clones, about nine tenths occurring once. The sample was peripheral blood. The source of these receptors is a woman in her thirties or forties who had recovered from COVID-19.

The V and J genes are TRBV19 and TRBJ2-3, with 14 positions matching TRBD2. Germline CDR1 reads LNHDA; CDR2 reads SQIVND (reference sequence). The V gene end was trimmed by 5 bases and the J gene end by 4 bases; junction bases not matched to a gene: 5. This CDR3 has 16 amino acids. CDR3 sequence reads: CASSQTSGRGPDTQYF. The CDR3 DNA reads TGTGCCAGTAGTCAGACTAGCGGGAGGGGACCAGATACGCAGTATTTT.

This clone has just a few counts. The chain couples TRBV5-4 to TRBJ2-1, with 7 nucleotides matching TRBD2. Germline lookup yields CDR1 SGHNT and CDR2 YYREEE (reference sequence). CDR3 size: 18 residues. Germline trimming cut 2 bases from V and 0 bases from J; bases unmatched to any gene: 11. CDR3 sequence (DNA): TGTGCCAGCAGCTTCCCAAACGCCGGGACTATCTCCTACAATGAGCAGTTCTTC. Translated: CASSFPNAGTISYNEQFF.

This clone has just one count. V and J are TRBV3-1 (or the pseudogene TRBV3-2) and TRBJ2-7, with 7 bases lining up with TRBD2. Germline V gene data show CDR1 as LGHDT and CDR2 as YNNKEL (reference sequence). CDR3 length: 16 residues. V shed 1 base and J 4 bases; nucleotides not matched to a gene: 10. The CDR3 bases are TGTGCCAGCAGCCAAGGTCTCGGGCGGGAGCCTTACGAGCAGTACTTC. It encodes CASSQGLGREPYEQYF.

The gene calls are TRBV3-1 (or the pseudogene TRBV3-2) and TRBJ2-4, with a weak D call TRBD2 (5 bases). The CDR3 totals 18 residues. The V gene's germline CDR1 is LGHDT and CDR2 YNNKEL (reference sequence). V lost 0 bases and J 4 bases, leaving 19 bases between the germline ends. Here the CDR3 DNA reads TGTGCCAGCAGCCAAGATGTTCGGGGATTCGGACTTAAAAACATTCAGTACTTC. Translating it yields CASSQDVRGFGLKNIQYF.

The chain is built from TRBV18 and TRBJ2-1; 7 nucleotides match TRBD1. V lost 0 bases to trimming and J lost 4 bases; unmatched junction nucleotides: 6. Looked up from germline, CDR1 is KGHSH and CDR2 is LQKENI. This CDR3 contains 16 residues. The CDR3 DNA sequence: TGTGCCAGCTCACCACCGGCCCAGGGGGTTTACAATGAGCAGTTCTTC. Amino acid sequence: CASSPPAQGVYNEQFF.